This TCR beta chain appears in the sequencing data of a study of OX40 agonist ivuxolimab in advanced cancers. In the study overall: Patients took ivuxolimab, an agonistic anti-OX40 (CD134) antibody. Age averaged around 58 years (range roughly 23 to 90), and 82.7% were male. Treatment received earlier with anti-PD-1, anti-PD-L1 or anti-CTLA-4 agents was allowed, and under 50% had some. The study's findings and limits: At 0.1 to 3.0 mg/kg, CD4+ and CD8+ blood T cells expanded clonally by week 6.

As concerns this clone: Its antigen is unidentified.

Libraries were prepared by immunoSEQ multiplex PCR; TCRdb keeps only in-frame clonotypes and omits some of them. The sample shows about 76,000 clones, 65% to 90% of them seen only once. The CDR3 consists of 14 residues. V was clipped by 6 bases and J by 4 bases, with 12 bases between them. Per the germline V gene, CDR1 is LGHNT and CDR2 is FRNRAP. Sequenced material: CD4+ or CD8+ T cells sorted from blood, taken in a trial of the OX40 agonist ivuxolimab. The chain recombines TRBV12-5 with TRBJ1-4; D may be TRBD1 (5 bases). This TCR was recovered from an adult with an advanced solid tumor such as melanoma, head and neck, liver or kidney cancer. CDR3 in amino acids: CASGTGTDNEKLFF. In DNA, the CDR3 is TGTGCTAGTGGCACCGGGACGGATAATGAAAAACTGTTTTTT.